Included here is one T cell receptor (beta chain) sequence, with context. What it recognizes is unknown. Germline CDR1 SGHVS, CDR2 FQNEAQ. V lost 5 bases and J lost 3; bases outside the gene matches: 6. CDR3 size: 15 residues. This entry comes from a study of CD8 T cells in ankylosing spondylitis. Study-wide results and caveats: The study looked at matched synovial fluid samples from ankylosing spondylitis patients. Disease-linked clones were reported to be significantly enriched there. There was a TCR beta motif, made of several highly homologous variants, that appeared characteristic of ankylosing spondylitis blood. Past studies reported some motif variants in reactive arthritis synovial fluid and blood. Clones that were linked to disease were CD8+ and were relatively rare in peripheral blood.

Generation of TCR beta libraries employed quantitative 5'-RACE incorporating molecular barcodes. TCRdb reanalysed the 5' RACE reads using MiXCR and keeps one entry per CDR3 protein. Of tens of thousands of distinct CDR3 sequences in the sample, around 8.5% were seen once. Sequenced: blood, either unsorted or a sorted T cell fraction (not recorded which). This TCR was recovered from a male donor with ankylosing spondylitis. The genes are TRBV7-8 and TRBJ2-7; TRBD2 aligns across 11 bases. CDR3 DNA sequence: TGTGCCAGCAGCGGCATTGGACTAGCGGGCTACGAGCAGTACTTC. It is translated as CASSGIGLAGYEQYF.